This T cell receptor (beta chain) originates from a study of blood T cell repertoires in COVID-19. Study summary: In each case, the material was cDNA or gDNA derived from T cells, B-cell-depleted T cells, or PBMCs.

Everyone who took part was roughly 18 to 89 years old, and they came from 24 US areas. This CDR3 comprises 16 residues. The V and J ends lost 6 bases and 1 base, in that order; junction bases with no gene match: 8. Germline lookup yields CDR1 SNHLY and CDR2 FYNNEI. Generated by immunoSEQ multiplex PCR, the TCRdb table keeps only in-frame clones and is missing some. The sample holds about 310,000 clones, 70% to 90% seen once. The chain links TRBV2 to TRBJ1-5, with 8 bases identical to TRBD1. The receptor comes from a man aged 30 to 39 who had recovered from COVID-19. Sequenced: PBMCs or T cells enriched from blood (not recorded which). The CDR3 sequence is CASSHGTGLSNQPQHF. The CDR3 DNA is TGTGCCAGCAGCCACGGGACAGGCTTAAGCAATCAGCCCCAGCATTTT.